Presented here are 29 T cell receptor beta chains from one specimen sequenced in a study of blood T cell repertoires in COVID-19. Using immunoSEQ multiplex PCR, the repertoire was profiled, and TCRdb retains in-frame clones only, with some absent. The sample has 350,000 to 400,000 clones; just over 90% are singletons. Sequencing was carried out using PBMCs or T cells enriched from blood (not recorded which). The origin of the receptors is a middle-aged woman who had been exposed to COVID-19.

The CDR3: CASSTGLAGGYRTDTQYF. Written as DNA, the CDR3 is TGCGCCAGCAGCACCGGACTAGCGGGGGGGTATCGCACAGATACGCAGTATTTT. This chain uses TRBV5-1 with TRBJ2-3, with TRBD2 matching 15 bases. This CDR3 is built from 18 residues. From germline, CDR1 is SGHRS and CDR2 YFSETQ. V gave up 4 bases and J gave up 1 base; unmatched junction bases: 7.

CDR3 region: CATSREEGARDGYTF. As DNA, the CDR3 is TGTGCCACCAGCAGAGAAGAGGGGGCGCGTGATGGCTACACCTTC. This chain connects TRBV15 to TRBJ1-2, with 7 positions matching TRBD1. The germline V gene has CDR1 LNHNV and CDR2 YYDKDF (reference sequence). Trimming at V came to 0 bases and at J to 6 bases, leaving 7 bases not matched to a gene. This CDR3 comprises 15 residues.

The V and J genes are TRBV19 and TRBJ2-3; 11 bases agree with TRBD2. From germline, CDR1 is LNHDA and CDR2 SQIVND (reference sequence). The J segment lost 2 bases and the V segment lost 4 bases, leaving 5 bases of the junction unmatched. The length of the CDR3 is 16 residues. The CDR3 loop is CASSKLAGAVTDTQYF. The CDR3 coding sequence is TGTGCCAGTAGTAAACTAGCGGGAGCGGTCACAGATACGCAGTATTTT.

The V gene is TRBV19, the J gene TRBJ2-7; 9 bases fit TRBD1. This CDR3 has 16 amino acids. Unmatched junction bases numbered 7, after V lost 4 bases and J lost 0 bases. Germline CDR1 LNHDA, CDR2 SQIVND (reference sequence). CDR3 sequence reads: CASSTSGTGSSYEQYF. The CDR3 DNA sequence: TGTGCCAGTAGTACATCCGGGACAGGGAGCTCCTACGAGCAGTACTTC.

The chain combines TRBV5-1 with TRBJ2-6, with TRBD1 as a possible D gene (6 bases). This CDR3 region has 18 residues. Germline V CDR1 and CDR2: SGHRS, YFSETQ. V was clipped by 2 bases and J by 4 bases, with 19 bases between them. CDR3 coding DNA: TGCGCCAGCAGCTTCCGGGACACGGGTACTCTAGGGGCCAACGTCCTGACTTTC. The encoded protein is CASSFRDTGTLGANVLTF.

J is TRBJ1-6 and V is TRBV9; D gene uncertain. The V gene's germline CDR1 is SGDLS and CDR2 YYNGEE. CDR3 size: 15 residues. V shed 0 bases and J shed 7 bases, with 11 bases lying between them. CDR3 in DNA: TGTGCCAGCAGCGTAGGGACCCGAGGGAATTCACCCCTCCACTTT. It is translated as CASSVGTRGNSPLHF.

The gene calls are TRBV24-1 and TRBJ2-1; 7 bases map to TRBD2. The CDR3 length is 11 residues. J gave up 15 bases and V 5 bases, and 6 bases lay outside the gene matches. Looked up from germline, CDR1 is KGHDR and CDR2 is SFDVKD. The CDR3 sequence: CATSGGTIRFF. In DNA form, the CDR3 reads TGTGCCACCAGTGGGGGGACTATTAGGTTCTTC.

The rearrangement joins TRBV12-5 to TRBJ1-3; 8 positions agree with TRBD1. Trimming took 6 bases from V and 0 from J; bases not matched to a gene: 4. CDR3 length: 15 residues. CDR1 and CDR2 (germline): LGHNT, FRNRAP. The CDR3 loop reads CASGPGQDSGNTIYF. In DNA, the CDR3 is TGTGCTAGTGGACCGGGACAGGACTCTGGAAACACCATATATTTT.

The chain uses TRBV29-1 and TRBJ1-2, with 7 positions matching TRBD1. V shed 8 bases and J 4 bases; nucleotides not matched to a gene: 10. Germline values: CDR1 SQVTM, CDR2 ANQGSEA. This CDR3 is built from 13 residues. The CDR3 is CSSDRAGIYGYTF. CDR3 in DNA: TGCAGCTCTGACAGGGCGGGAATCTATGGCTACACCTTC.

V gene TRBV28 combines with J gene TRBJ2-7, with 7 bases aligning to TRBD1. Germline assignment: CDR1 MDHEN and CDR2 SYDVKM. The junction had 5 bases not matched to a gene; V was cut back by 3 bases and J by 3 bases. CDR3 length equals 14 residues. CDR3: CASSFGSGGYEQYF. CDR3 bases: TGTGCCAGCAGTTTTGGTTCAGGGGGCTACGAGCAGTACTTC.

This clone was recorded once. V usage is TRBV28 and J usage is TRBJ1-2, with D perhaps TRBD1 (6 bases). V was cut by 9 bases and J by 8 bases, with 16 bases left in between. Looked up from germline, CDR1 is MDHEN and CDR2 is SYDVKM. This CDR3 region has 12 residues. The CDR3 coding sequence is TGTGCCAGTTCGGGACACCGTAAGGGCTACACCTTC. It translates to CASSGHRKGYTF.

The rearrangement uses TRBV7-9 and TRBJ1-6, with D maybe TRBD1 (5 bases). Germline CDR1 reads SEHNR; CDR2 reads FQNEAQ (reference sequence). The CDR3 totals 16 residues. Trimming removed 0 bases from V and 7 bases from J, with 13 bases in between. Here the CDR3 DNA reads TGTGCCAGCAGCTTAGCGGTGAAGGGGTCGAATTCACCCCTCCACTTT. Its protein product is CASSLAVKGSNSPLHF. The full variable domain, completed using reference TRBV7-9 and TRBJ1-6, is DTGVSQNPRHKITKRGQNVTFRCDPISEHNRLYWYRQTLGQGPEFLTYFQNEAQLEKSRLLSDRFSAERPKGSFSTLEIQRTEQGDSAMYLCASSLAVKGSNSPLHFGNGTRLTVT.

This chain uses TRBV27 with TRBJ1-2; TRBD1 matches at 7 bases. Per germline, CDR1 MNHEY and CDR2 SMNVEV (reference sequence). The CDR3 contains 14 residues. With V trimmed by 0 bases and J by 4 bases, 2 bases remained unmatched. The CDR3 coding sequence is TGTGCCAGCAGTTTATCCCGGGACAGCTATGGCTACACCTTC. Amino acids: CASSLSRDSYGYTF.

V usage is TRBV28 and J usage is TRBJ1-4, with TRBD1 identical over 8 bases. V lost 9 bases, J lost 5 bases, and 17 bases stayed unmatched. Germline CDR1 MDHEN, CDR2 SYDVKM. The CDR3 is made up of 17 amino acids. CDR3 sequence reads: CASREGTGISRNEKLFF. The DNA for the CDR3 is TGTGCCAGTCGCGAAGGGACAGGAATTTCTCGAAATGAAAAACTGTTTTTT. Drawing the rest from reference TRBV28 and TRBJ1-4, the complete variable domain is DVKVTQSSRYLVKRTGEKVFLECVQDMDHENMFWYRQDPGLGLRLIYFSYDVKMKEKGDIPEGYSVSREKKERFSLILESASTNQTSMYLCASREGTGISRNEKLFFGSGTQLSVL.

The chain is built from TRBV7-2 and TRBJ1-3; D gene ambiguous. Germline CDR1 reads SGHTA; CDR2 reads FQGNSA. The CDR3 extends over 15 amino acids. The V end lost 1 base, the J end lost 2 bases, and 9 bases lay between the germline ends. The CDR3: CASSLGYNTGNTIYF. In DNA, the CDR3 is TGTGCCAGCAGCTTAGGGTACAACACTGGAAACACCATATATTTT.

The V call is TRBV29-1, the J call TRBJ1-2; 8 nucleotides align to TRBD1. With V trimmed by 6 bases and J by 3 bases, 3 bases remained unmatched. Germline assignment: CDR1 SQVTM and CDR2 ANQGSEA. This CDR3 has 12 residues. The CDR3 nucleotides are TGCAGCGTCTGGGGACAGGACTATGGCTACACCTTC. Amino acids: CSVWGQDYGYTF.

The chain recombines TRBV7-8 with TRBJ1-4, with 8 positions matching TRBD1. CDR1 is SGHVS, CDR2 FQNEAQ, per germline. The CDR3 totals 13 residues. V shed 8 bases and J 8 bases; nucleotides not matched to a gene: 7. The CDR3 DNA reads TGTGCCAGCCAGGGGGCTTTTGGGGAAAAACTGTTTTTT. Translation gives CASQGAFGEKLFF.

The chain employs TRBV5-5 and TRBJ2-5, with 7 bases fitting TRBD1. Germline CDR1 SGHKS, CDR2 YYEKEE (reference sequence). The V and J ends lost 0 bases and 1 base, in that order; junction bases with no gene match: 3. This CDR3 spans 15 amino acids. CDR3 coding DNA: TGTGCCAGCAGCTTGGGGACAGGAGGCCAAGAGACCCAGTACTTC. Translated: CASSLGTGGQETQYF. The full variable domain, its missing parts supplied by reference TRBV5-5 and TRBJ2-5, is DAGVTQSPTHLIKTRGQQVTLRCSPISGHKSVSWYQQVLGQGPQFIFQYYEKEERGRGNFPDRFSARQFPNYSSELNVNALLLGDSALYLCASSLGTGGQETQYFGPGTRLLVL.

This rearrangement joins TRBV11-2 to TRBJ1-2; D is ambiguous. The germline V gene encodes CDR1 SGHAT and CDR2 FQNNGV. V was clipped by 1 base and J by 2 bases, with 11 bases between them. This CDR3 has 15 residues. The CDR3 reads CASSLAGGRNYGYTF. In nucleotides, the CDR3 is TGTGCCAGCAGCTTAGCGGGCGGGAGGAACTATGGCTACACCTTC.

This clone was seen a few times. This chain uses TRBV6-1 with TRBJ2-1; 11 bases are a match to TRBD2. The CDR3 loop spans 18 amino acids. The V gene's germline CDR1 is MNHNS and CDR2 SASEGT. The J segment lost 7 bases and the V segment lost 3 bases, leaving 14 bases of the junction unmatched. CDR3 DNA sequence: TGTGCCAGCAGTGAGCGAACAAGACTAGCGGGAAAGGTTAATGAGCAGTTCTTC. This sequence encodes CASSERTRLAGKVNEQFF.

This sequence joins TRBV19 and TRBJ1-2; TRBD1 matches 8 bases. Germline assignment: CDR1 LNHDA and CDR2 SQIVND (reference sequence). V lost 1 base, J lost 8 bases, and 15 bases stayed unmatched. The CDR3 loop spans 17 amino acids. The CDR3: CASSIVFQGASLYGYTF. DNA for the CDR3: TGTGCCAGTAGTATAGTGTTCCAGGGGGCAAGTCTGTACGGCTACACCTTC.

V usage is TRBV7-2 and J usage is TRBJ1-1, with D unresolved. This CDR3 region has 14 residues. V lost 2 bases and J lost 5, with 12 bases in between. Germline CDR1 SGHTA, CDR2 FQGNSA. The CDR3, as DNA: TGTGCCAGCAGCTTATCGTCCACGGGGACTGAAGCTTTCTTT. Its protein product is CASSLSSTGTEAFF.

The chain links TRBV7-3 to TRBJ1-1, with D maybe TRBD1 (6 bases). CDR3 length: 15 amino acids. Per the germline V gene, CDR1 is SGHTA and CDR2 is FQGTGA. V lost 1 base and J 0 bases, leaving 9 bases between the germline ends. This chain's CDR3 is CASSLSRDMNTEAFF. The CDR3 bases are TGTGCCAGCAGCTTAAGCAGGGACATGAACACTGAAGCTTTCTTT.

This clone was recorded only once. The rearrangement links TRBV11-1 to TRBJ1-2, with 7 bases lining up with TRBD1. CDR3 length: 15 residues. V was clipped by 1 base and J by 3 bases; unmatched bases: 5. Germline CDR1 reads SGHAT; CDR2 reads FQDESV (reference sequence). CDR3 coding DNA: TGTGCCAGCAGCTTAGGTACAGGGGACGACTATGGCTACACCTTC. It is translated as CASSLGTGDDYGYTF. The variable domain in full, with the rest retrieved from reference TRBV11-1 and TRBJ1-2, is EAEVAQSPRYKITEKSQAVAFWCDPISGHATLYWYRQILGQGPELLVQFQDESVVDDSQLPKDRFSAERLKGVDSTLKIQPAELGDSAMYLCASSLGTGDDYGYTFGSGTRLTVV.

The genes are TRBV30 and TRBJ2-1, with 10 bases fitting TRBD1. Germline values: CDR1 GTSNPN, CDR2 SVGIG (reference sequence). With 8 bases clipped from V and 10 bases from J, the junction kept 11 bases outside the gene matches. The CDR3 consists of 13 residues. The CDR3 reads CAVRTGGPREQFF. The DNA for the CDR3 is TGTGCCGTCCGGACAGGGGGTCCGAGGGAGCAGTTCTTC.

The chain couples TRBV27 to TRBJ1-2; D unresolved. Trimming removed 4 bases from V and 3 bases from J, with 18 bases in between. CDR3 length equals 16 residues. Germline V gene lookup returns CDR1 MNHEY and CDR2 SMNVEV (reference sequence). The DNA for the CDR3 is TGTGCCAGCAGTTCGACTACAAACTTAGTTTACTATGGCTACACCTTC. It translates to CASSSTTNLVYYGYTF.

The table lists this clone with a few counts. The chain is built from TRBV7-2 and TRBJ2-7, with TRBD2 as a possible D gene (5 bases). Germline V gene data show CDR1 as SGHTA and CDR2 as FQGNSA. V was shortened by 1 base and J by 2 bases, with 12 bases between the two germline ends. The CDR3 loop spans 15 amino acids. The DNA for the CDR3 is TGTGCCAGCAGCTTAGGACACGGGGATCCCTACGAGCAGTACTTC. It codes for CASSLGHGDPYEQYF. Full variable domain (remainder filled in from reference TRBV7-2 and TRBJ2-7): GAGVSQSPSNKVTEKGKDVELRCDPISGHTALYWYRQSLGQGLEFLIYFQGNSAPDKSGLPSDRFSAERTGGSVSTLTIQRTQQEDSAVYLCASSLGHGDPYEQYFGPGTRLTVT.

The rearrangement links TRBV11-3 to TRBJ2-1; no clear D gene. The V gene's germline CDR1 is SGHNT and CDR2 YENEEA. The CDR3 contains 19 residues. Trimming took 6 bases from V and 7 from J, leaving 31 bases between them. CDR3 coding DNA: TGTGCCAGCAGATTAAGCTCTCCTCGGAGATTTAGAAAGGCGAATGAGCAGTTCTTC. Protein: CASRLSSPRRFRKANEQFF.

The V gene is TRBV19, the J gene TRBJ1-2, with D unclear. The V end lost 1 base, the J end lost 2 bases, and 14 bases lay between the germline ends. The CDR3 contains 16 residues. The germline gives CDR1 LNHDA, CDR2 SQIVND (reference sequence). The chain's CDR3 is CASSIGRLLRNYGYTF. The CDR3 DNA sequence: TGTGCCAGTAGTATAGGAAGACTTCTCCGCAACTATGGCTACACCTTC.